The rows below give T cell receptor beta chains drawn from one sample of a study of Graves' ophthalmopathy and Graves' hyperthyroidism. MiXCR was run by TCRdb on the multiplex PCR reads, yielding one entry per CDR3 protein. This sample has roughly 500,000 distinct CDR3 sequences, with 13% to 15% found just once. Sequenced input: blood. Receptors originate from a woman between 25 and 40 years old with Graves' ophthalmopathy. Each CDR3 is given with its conserved first and last residue. D genes are given only for firm matches. For some rows the clone size is stated as once, few or many, or as a class when expanded; others skip it.

V gene: TRBV24-1; J gene: TRBJ2-7; D gene: .; clone size: many; CDR3 DNA: TGTGCCACCGAAGGTGGGCAGGGCCCAAAGGGGCAGTACTTC; CDR3 protein: CATEGGQGPKGQYF
V gene: TRBV6-5; J gene: TRBJ2-4; D gene: TRBD2; clone size: many; CDR3 DNA: TGTGCCAGCAGTTACCAGTCTAGCGGCGTATCTCTAGCCAAAAACATTCAGTACTTC; CDR3 protein: CASSYQSSGVSLAKNIQYF
V gene: TRBV2; J gene: TRBJ1-5; D gene: .; clone size: many; CDR3 DNA: TGTGCCAGCAGAGGCTCTGGGGGTAGCAATCAGCCCCAGCATTTT; CDR3 protein: CASRGSGGSNQPQHF
V gene: TRBV10-3; J gene: TRBJ2-7; D gene: .; clone size: many; CDR3 DNA: TGTGCCATTAAAAATGGGACCTACGAGCAGTACTTC; CDR3 protein: CAIKNGTYEQYF
V gene: TRBV25-1; J gene: TRBJ1-2; D gene: .; clone size: many; CDR3 DNA: TGTGCCAGCAGTGACCTCCGCCAGCGCCGGAGAGATTTTCCTAGCTATGGCTACACCTTC; CDR3 protein: CASSDLRQRRRDFPSYGYTF
V gene: TRBV13; J gene: TRBJ2-5; D gene: TRBD1; clone size: many; CDR3 DNA: TGTGCCAGCAGCCCAAGGACAGGGCAACAAGAGACCCAGTACTTC; CDR3 protein: CASSPRTGQQETQYF
V gene: TRBV5-1; J gene: TRBJ2-2; D gene: .; clone size: .; CDR3 DNA: TGCGCCAGCAGCTTGGATCCGTCCGGGGAGCTGTTTTTT; CDR3 protein: CASSLDPSGELFF
V gene: TRBV11-2; J gene: TRBJ2-4; D gene: TRBD2; clone size: many; CDR3 DNA: TGTGCCAGCAGCTTAGGGGCGGGACTAGCGGGCCAAATAGCCAAAAACATTAAGTACTTC; CDR3 protein: CASSLGAGLAGQIAKNIKYF
V gene: TRBV20-1; J gene: TRBJ1-5; D gene: .; clone size: many; CDR3 DNA: TGCAGTGCTAGAGATCGTAGGGGGGGAACGAGCAATCAGCCCCAGCATTTT; CDR3 protein: CSARDRRGGTSNQPQHF
V gene: TRBV6-1; J gene: TRBJ2-5; D gene: .; clone size: many; CDR3 DNA: TGTGCCAGCAGTCCAGGGCGGGTGAAAGAGACCCAGTACTTC; CDR3 protein: CASSPGRVKETQYF
V gene: TRBV6-1; J gene: TRBJ1-2; D gene: .; clone size: many; CDR3 DNA: TGTGCCAGCAGTGTGGGGGCTGGGGCTAACTATGGCTACACCTTC; CDR3 protein: CASSVGAGANYGYTF
V gene: TRBV30; J gene: TRBJ2-5; D gene: TRBD1; clone size: many; CDR3 DNA: TGTGCCGGGACAGGCCAAGAGACCCAGTACTTC; CDR3 protein: CAGTGQETQYF
V gene: TRBV30; J gene: TRBJ1-3; D gene: .; clone size: many; CDR3 DNA: TGTGCCTGGAGTGTACGTGTGACCTCTGGAAACACCATATATTTT; CDR3 protein: CAWSVRVTSGNTIYF
V gene: TRBV7-3; J gene: TRBJ2-5; D gene: .; clone size: many; CDR3 DNA: TGTGCCAGCAGCTTAACGGGGGGGCGAGAAGAGACCCAGTACTTC; CDR3 protein: CASSLTGGREETQYF
V gene: TRBV6-4; J gene: TRBJ1-1; D gene: .; clone size: many; CDR3 DNA: TGTGCCAGCAGTGACGAGATACACACTGAAGCTTTCTTT; CDR3 protein: CASSDEIHTEAFF
V gene: TRBV27; J gene: TRBJ1-1; D gene: .; clone size: many; CDR3 DNA: TGTGCCAGCAGTTTATTCCCTGACGGATTGAACACTGAAGCTTTCTTT; CDR3 protein: CASSLFPDGLNTEAFF
V gene: TRBV28; J gene: TRBJ1-6; D gene: .; clone size: .; CDR3 DNA: TGTGCCAGCAGTAGACCCCCGGGAGGGAATTCACCCCTCCACTTT; CDR3 protein: CASSRPPGGNSPLHF
V gene: TRBV4-1; J gene: TRBJ1-1; D gene: .; clone size: many; CDR3 DNA: TGCGCCAGCAGCCAAGATCCAGCAGGCCGAGGTTCGGACACTGAAGCTTTCTTT; CDR3 protein: CASSQDPAGRGSDTEAFF
V gene: TRBV27; J gene: TRBJ1-6; D gene: TRBD1; clone size: .; CDR3 DNA: TGTGCCAGCAGAGAAATTGGACAGGGCCCGGGTTCACCCCTCCACTTT; CDR3 protein: CASREIGQGPGSPLHF